This record concerns one T cell receptor beta chain sequence. The target antigen is unknown. This sample stems from a study of cytomegalovirus exposure and HLA in healthy donors. The PCR made use of 60 Vbeta and 13 Jbeta primers. Methods used by the authors: Approximately 11 million of 65 million to 95 million unique TCR beta chains were shared, per a later count. TCRdb keeps only in-frame clones here, not all; method: immunoSEQ multiplex PCR. The D gene and trimming were derived from the DNA, and the V and J assignments and clone size from that table. The top ten hold about 3% of the sample, which has tens of thousands of clones, less than 80% seen once. Study results and limitations: According to an earlier analysis, most TCR beta V segments yielded productive rearrangements about 87% or about 30% of the time. Reportedly, fewer N-insertions than the roughly 700-donor mean appeared in an Asian-associated ancestry cluster in a later analysis. TCR beta V- and J-gene trimming, according to a later analysis, was linked to a missense DCLRE1C variant.

Trimming removed 2 bases at V and 14 bases at J, with 19 bases between. Per germline, CDR1 SQVTM and CDR2 ANQGSEA. The length of the CDR3 is 13 residues. The source material was PBMCs. This receptor was identified in a woman aged 40-49 years in good health and CMV-seronegative. The chain has TRBV29-1 and TRBJ2-1; possible D gene TRBD2, 6 bases. The CDR3 DNA is TGCAGCGTTGAAATAGACGGGAGAAGGTCGGAGTTCTTC. Its translation is CSVEIDGRRSEFF.